A single sample gave rise to the 29 T cell receptor beta chains below, sequenced in a study of T cells in localized non-small cell lung cancer. Using immunoSEQ multiplex PCR, the repertoire was profiled, and TCRdb retains in-frame clones only, with some absent. The data contain about 17,000 clones, 90% of them singletons. Sequences were derived from peripheral blood mononuclear cells, sampled before any cancer treatment. The source of these receptors is a woman aged 35 to 70 with stage III lung adenocarcinoma.

The rearrangement links TRBV6-1 to TRBJ2-3; D possibly corresponds to TRBD1 (6 bases). Germline CDR1 is MNHNS and CDR2 is SASEGT. The V and J ends lost 6 bases and 1 base respectively, with 11 bases between them. The CDR3 runs 14 residues. CDR3 region: CASRGGGGTDTQYF. CDR3 nucleotides: TGTGCCAGCAGAGGGGGTGGAGGCACAGATACGCAGTATTTT.

The CDR3 loop is CASSQQDYNSPLHF. Written as DNA, the CDR3 is TGTGCCAGCAGCCAACAGGATTATAATTCACCCCTCCACTTT. The V call is TRBV5-6, the J call TRBJ1-6; D is perhaps TRBD1 (5 bases). Trimming shortened V by 4 bases and J by 4 bases, and 9 bases separated the two germline ends. CDR1 and CDR2 (germline): SGHDT, YYEEEE. CDR3 length equals 14 residues.

The rearrangement links TRBV5-1 to TRBJ2-3; D might be TRBD1 (6 bases). The CDR3 has 14 amino acids. Deletions cut 2 bases from V and 2 bases from J, with 9 bases between. Per the germline V gene, CDR1 is SGHRS and CDR2 is YFSETQ. CDR3 in DNA: TGCGCCAGCAGCTTCGGACAGTACACAGATACGCAGTATTTT. Translating gives CASSFGQYTDTQYF.

This clone was counted a single time. The V call is TRBV18, the J call TRBJ2-3, with D possibly matching TRBD2 (6 bases). This CDR3 comprises 15 residues. V was trimmed by 3 bases and J by 3 bases, leaving 13 bases between them. Germline CDR1 reads KGHSH; CDR2 reads LQKENI. The CDR3 region is CASSPRAGKTDTQYF. The DNA for the CDR3 is TGTGCCAGCTCACCCAGGGCGGGGAAGACAGATACGCAGTATTTT.

The chain links TRBV5-6 to TRBJ2-3; TRBD2 aligns across 13 bases. Germline V gene lookup returns CDR1 SGHDT and CDR2 YYEEEE. The CDR3 runs to 16 residues. Trimming at V came to 2 bases and at J to 5 bases, leaving 5 bases not matched to a gene. The CDR3 spells CASSFGLAGVLDTQYF. For the CDR3, the DNA is TGTGCCAGCAGCTTCGGACTAGCGGGGGTTCTAGATACGCAGTATTTT.

In this sample, this clone turned up a few times. The CDR3 is CASGLPNSPLHF. The CDR3 bases are TGTGCCAGCGGACTACCTAATTCACCCCTCCACTTT. The genes are TRBV7-9 and TRBJ1-6; D unresolved. This CDR3 has 12 residues. V was clipped by 8 bases and J by 6 bases, with 8 bases between them. Germline loops: CDR1 SEHNR, CDR2 FQNEAQ (reference sequence).

This rearrangement joins TRBV12-5 to TRBJ1-1; D ambiguous. Germline CDR1 LGHNT, CDR2 FRNRAP. Trimming removed 5 bases at V and 8 bases at J, with 18 bases between. The CDR3 runs to 14 residues. The CDR3 nucleotides read TGTGCTAGTGGTCAAGGTATGGCCGTGGTGGAAGCTTTCTTT. Protein: CASGQGMAVVEAFF. The whole variable domain, remainder taken from reference TRBV12-5 and TRBJ1-1, is DARVTQTPRHKVTEMGQEVTMRCQPILGHNTVFWYRQTMMQGLELLAYFRNRAPLDDSGMPKDRFSAEMPDATLATLKIQPSEPRDSAVYFCASGQGMAVVEAFFGQGTRLTVV.

This chain's CDR3 is CASSLIQGASYEQYF. DNA of the CDR3: TGTGCCAGCAGCCTCATACAGGGGGCATCCTACGAGCAGTACTTC. This chain connects TRBV13 to TRBJ2-7; 9 bases agree with TRBD1. The germline V gene encodes CDR1 PRHDT and CDR2 FYEKMQ (reference sequence). This CDR3 is 15 amino acids long. The V segment lost 5 bases and the J segment 1 base; nucleotides outside the gene matches: 6.

This clone was counted only a few times. The chain is built from TRBV4-1 and TRBJ2-7; D call uncertain. The germline V gene encodes CDR1 MGHRA and CDR2 YSYEKL. V lost 1 base and J 2 bases, leaving 21 bases between the germline ends. The CDR3 covers 18 residues. In DNA form, the CDR3 reads TGCGCCAGCAGCCAAGTAGATTTCGTTCCGGGTAAACCCTACGAGCAGTACTTC. Its protein is CASSQVDFVPGKPYEQYF.

With respect to this clone: A junction boundary mismatches the germline segment, possibly from a read error. The rearrangement joins TRBV6-1 to TRBJ1-2; D gene ambiguous. The germline V gene has CDR1 MNHNS and CDR2 SASEGT. CDR3 length equals 14 residues. CDR3 sequence: CASSRTPGNDGYTF. For the CDR3, the DNA is TGTGCCAGCAGTCGGACCCCGGGTAACGATGGCTACACCTTC.

The chain uses TRBV2 and TRBJ1-2; possibly TRBD1 for D (5 bases). Trimming removed 5 bases from V and 7 bases from J, with 14 bases in between. The CDR3 loop spans 13 amino acids. Germline-derived CDR1 and CDR2 are SNHLY and FYNNEI. The CDR3 here is CASSPTGPGGYTF. CDR3 DNA sequence: TGTGCCAGCAGTCCAACAGGCCCGGGTGGCTACACCTTC.

This clone was counted only a few times. This rearrangement joins TRBV7-2 to TRBJ2-6; D perhaps matches TRBD1 (6 bases). CDR1 is SGHTA and CDR2 is FQGNSA in the germline V gene. There are 16 residues in the CDR3. With 5 bases removed from V and 4 bases from J, the gap between germline ends came to 15 bases. CDR3 nucleotide sequence: TGTGCCAGCAGCCTACAGGGAGTCGCCGGGGCCAACGTCCTGACTTTC. Translated: CASSLQGVAGANVLTF.

This chain uses TRBV6-6 with TRBJ1-2; no clear D. Germline V gives CDR1 MNHNY, CDR2 SVGAGI (reference sequence). The CDR3 length is 14 residues. CDR3 sequence: CAVKRGGANYGYTF. CDR3 bases: TGTGCAGTTAAGCGAGGCGGGGCTAACTATGGCTACACCTTC.

The chain carries TRBV6-5 and TRBJ1-2; D is possibly TRBD1 (5 bases). V lost 5 bases and J 5 bases, leaving 9 bases between the germline ends. The V gene's germline CDR1 is MNHEY and CDR2 SVGAGI. This CDR3 contains 12 residues. CDR3 sequence: CASSPAGYGYTF. The CDR3 coding sequence is TGTGCCAGCAGTCCAGCAGGGTATGGCTACACCTTC.

The V gene is TRBV12-5, the J gene TRBJ2-2; the match to TRBD2 covers 11 bases. This CDR3 is built from 17 residues. J was trimmed by 4 bases and V by 2 bases; bases with no gene match: 6. CDR1 is LGHNT and CDR2 is FRNRAP in the germline V gene. The CDR3 bases are TGTGCTAGTGGTTTGTACCTAGCGGGAGGTCCCACCGGGGAGCTGTTTTTT. Encoded protein: CASGLYLAGGPTGELFF.

CDR3 nucleotides: TGTGCCAGCAGCAGAACAGGGTCGGTTTATGGCTACACCTTC. Translation gives CASSRTGSVYGYTF. The chain has TRBV14 and TRBJ1-2, with D tentatively TRBD1 (6 bases). Germline CDR1 and CDR2: SGHDN and FVKESK. Trimming pared 5 bases from V and 5 bases from J, leaving 15 bases between. The CDR3 extends over 14 amino acids.

The chain links TRBV10-1 to TRBJ2-5; 7 bases map to TRBD2. V was clipped by 3 bases and J by 4 bases; unmatched bases: 8. This CDR3 comprises 15 residues. The germline gives CDR1 WNHNN, CDR2 SYGVQD (reference sequence). The CDR3 here is CASSDGRERGETQYF. As DNA, the CDR3 is TGCGCCAGCAGTGATGGACGGGAGCGGGGAGAGACCCAGTACTTC.

This clone was observed a single time. The chain carries TRBV9 and TRBJ2-7; 15 bases are a match to TRBD2. Unmatched junction bases numbered 5, after V lost 3 bases and J lost 4 bases. The CDR3 runs 16 residues. Germline V gives CDR1 SGDLS, CDR2 YYNGEE. DNA of the CDR3: TGTGCCAGCAGCGCAGGGACTAGCGGGGGGACTTACGAGCAGTACTTC. Encoded protein: CASSAGTSGGTYEQYF.

DNA of the CDR3: TGCGCCAGCAGCCAACCAGCCTACCCTCACACAGATACGCAGTATTTT. Residues: CASSQPAYPHTDTQYF. This rearrangement joins TRBV4-3 to TRBJ2-3; no definite D call. The CDR3 length is 16 residues. The germline CDR1 and CDR2 sequences are LGHNA and YSLEER. The germline V and J ends were trimmed by 2 bases and 2 bases, with 14 bases remaining between them.

The rearrangement links TRBV5-1 to TRBJ2-7; D possibly corresponds to TRBD1 (6 bases). V lost 0 bases, J lost 5 bases, and 9 bases lay in between. Germline CDR1 and CDR2: SGHRS and YFSETQ. The CDR3 covers 13 residues. CDR3 residues: CASSLAGANEQYF. The DNA for the CDR3 is TGCGCCAGCAGCTTGGCAGGGGCTAACGAGCAGTACTTC.

The chain joins TRBV20-1 to TRBJ1-2; D unresolved. Trimming left V 4 bases short and J 6 bases short, with 3 bases between. Germline lookup yields CDR1 DFQATT and CDR2 SNEGSKA (reference sequence). The CDR3 sequence is 9 residues long. DNA for the CDR3: TGCAGTGCTACGGATGGCTACACCTTC. Protein product: CSATDGYTF.

The chain combines TRBV27 with TRBJ2-7; 8 nucleotides match TRBD1. V was pared by 6 bases and J by 5 bases, with 9 bases of the junction left unmatched. Per the germline V gene, CDR1 is MNHEY and CDR2 is SMNVEV (reference sequence). The CDR3 consists of 14 residues. The CDR3, as DNA: TGTGCCAGCAGCACAGCGACAGGGGCCCACGAGCAGTACTTC. This encodes CASSTATGAHEQYF.

The chain combines TRBV9 with TRBJ2-5; 10 nucleotides agree with TRBD2. CDR1 is SGDLS, CDR2 YYNGEE, per germline. CDR3 length: 14 amino acids. V was pared by 1 base and J by 3 bases, with 0 bases of the junction left unmatched. CDR3 nucleotides: TGTGCCAGCAGCGTAAGCGGGGGGGAAGAGACCCAGTACTTC. It specifies CASSVSGGEETQYF. Full variable domain (missing parts from reference TRBV9 and TRBJ2-5): DSGVTQTPKHLITATGQRVTLRCSPRSGDLSVYWYQQSLDQGLQFLIQYYNGEERAKGNILERFSAQQFPDLHSELNLSSLELGDSALYFCASSVSGGEETQYFGPGTRLLVL.

This clone was counted once. The genes are TRBV6-1 and TRBJ1-2; 12 bases match TRBD1. The CDR3 totals 11 residues. Germline values: CDR1 MNHNS, CDR2 SASEGT. With 10 bases clipped from V and 9 bases from J, the junction kept 3 bases outside the gene matches. CDR3 in DNA: TGTGCCATAGGGACAGGGGGCAGCTACACCTTC. It translates to CAIGTGGSYTF.

This clone was detected only once. CDR3 coding DNA: TGCAGCGTTGGGGGCAGGGGGGACTATGGCTACACCTTC. Its translation is CSVGGRGDYGYTF. V and J are TRBV29-1 and TRBJ1-2; 7 nucleotides line up with TRBD1. The CDR3 contains 13 residues. CDR1 is SQVTM, CDR2 ANQGSEA, per germline. V shed 4 bases and J 3 bases; nucleotides not matched to a gene: 5.

Points on this clone: The germline gene is not matched at one end of the junction; a read error may be the cause. The chain uses TRBV30 and TRBJ1-1, with D possibly matching TRBD1 (5 bases). The CDR3 covers 11 residues. CDR1 and CDR2 (germline): GTSNPN, SVGIG (reference sequence). The CDR3 sequence is CARSRGAEAFF. CDR3 nucleotides: TGTGCCCGGAGTCGAGGGGCTGAAGCTTTCTTT.

J is TRBJ2-7 and V is TRBV5-1; TRBD2 matches 10 bases. Germline trimming cut 4 bases from V and 3 bases from J; bases unmatched to any gene: 7. The CDR3 extends over 15 amino acids. Per the germline V gene, CDR1 is SGHRS and CDR2 is YFSETQ. The CDR3 sequence: CASSPGGTSVYEQYF. The CDR3 DNA is TGCGCCAGCAGCCCCGGAGGGACTAGCGTCTACGAGCAGTACTTC.

The rearrangement joins TRBV13 to TRBJ2-1; 7 bases fit TRBD2. This CDR3 has 13 amino acids. CDR1 is PRHDT, CDR2 FYEKMQ, per germline (reference sequence). The ends lost 6 bases at V and 8 bases at J; junction bases unmatched: 7. CDR3 DNA sequence: TGTGCCAGCAGTTTGGGAGGGGTAGATGAGCAGTTCTTC. Protein product: CASSLGGVDEQFF.

This chain uses TRBV6-1 with TRBJ2-1, with D unclear. The ends were cut back, 8 bases at V and 4 bases at J, with 18 bases in the middle. In germline, CDR1 is MNHNS, CDR2 SASEGT. CDR3 length: 15 residues. CDR3 DNA: TGTGCCAGCTCAGATGGTCCGGCCAATTACAATGAGCAGTTCTTC. Residues: CASSDGPANYNEQFF.